This TCR beta chain comes out of a study of T cell responses to AZD1222 COVID-19 vaccine. Produced via immunoSEQ multiplex PCR; TCRdb's table is partial and in-frame only. The data contain roughly 100,000 clones, roughly 91% of them seen just once; the ten biggest clones take up 4% to 6%. The TCR comes from an adult in good health. The material sequenced was peripheral blood, taken on day 0 of AZD1222 vaccination.

The CDR3 DNA reads TGTGCCAGCAGAGTAGCGAGCTCCTACGAGCAGTACTTC. Translated: CASRVASSYEQYF. This chain joins TRBV11-2 and TRBJ2-7, with D perhaps matching TRBD2 (5 bases). Germline V CDR1 and CDR2: SGHAT, FQNNGV. Trimming removed 6 bases from V and 0 bases from J, with 9 bases in between. The CDR3 totals 13 residues.